The 10 T cell receptor beta chains listed next were all sequenced from one sample in a study of blood T cells in healthy people across ages (dated by TCRdb to the mid-2010s). The receptor library was made with 5' RACE. Sequencing instrument: Illumina HiSeq 2500. A second 7 to 11 cycle PCR used a sample-barcoded 5' primer and a J-beta primer mix. The public reads were reprocessed in TCRdb via fastp at Q25 and MiXCR, keeping in-frame beta chains. Each entry merges the rows of one CDR3 protein and shows their most common DNA and genes. This sample lists hundreds of thousands of distinct CDR3 sequences; 24% were detected once. The ten largest clonotypes hold roughly 9% of the sample. This same sample was also part of a study on T cells of mothers and their children.

The sample comprised blood. The source of these receptors is a boy aged 10-17 years in good health.

The genes are TRBV11-2 and TRBJ2-5; TRBD2 might be the D (5 bases). CDR3 size: 14 residues. Germline V gene sequence: CDR1 SGHAT, CDR2 FQNNGV. Deletions cut 7 bases from V and 5 bases from J, with 17 bases between. CDR3 in amino acids: CASTPRRGVETQYF. The CDR3 DNA is TGTGCCAGCACCCCGAGACGGGGTGTCGAGACCCAGTACTTC.

The chain joins TRBV7-2 to TRBJ2-3, with 9 bases lining up with TRBD2. The CDR3 loop spans 16 amino acids. CDR1 and CDR2 from the germline V gene are SGHTA and FQGNSA. With 4 bases clipped from V and 1 base from J, the junction kept 6 bases outside the gene matches. The CDR3 nucleotides read TGTGCCAGCAGCTGGGTAGCGGGAGCGCGCACAGATACGCAGTATTTT. It codes for CASSWVAGARTDTQYF.

This clonotype was found a few times. This chain links TRBV6-6 with TRBJ2-2; D is unclear. The germline V and J ends were trimmed by 4 bases and 6 bases, with 9 bases remaining between them. Germline assignment: CDR1 MNHNY and CDR2 SVGAGI (reference sequence). This CDR3 contains 13 residues. The CDR3, as DNA: TGTGCCAGCAGTTCCCTTGCGTCCGGGGAGCTGTTTTTT. Protein product: CASSSLASGELFF.

This chain uses TRBV29-1 with TRBJ1-5; 12 nucleotides line up with TRBD1. The germline CDR1 and CDR2 sequences are SQVTM and ANQGSEA. The CDR3 loop spans 14 amino acids. The CDR3 spells CTRRGTGGHQPQHF. The CDR3 DNA sequence: TGCACCCGAAGGGGGACAGGGGGCCATCAGCCCCAGCATTTT.

This clonotype was recorded a few times. The chain links TRBV12-3 or TRBV12-4 to TRBJ2-2; tentative D call: TRBD2 (6 bases). This CDR3 is 16 amino acids long. Trimming shortened V by 0 bases and J by 4 bases, and 12 bases separated the two germline ends. For the CDR3, the DNA is TGTGCCAGCAGTTTAGCGGGACGGGAGACCACCGGGGAGCTGTTTTTT. Protein: CASSLAGRETTGELFF.

This clonotype was counted between two and nine times. J is TRBJ1-1 and V is TRBV7-9; 7 nucleotides align to TRBD1. The germline gives CDR1 SEHNR, CDR2 FQNEAQ (reference sequence). Trimming at V came to 1 base and at J to 11 bases, leaving 16 bases not matched to a gene. The CDR3 totals 16 residues. The CDR3 DNA reads as TGTGCCAGCAGCTTAGACGGCCCAGGGGGGAGGAGGGACGCTTTCTTT. Its protein is CASSLDGPGGRRDAFF.

The chain links TRBV5-1 to TRBJ2-1, with 8 positions matching TRBD1. The CDR3 is made up of 15 amino acids. Germline values: CDR1 SGHRS, CDR2 YFSETQ. With V trimmed by 3 bases and J by 6 bases, 8 bases remained unmatched. The CDR3 DNA sequence: TGCGCCAGCAGCTGGACAGGGAACCCTAGCAATGAGCAGTTCTTC. It encodes CASSWTGNPSNEQFF.

This clonotype was seen a handful of times. The chain is built from TRBV4-3 and TRBJ2-5; 7 positions match TRBD1. The J call may be faulty, since TRBJ2-1 better matches the DNA end. CDR3 length: 16 amino acids. Germline values: CDR1 LGHNA, CDR2 YSLEER. The CDR3 coding sequence is TGCGCCAGCAGCCACGGGACAGTTTCACGATACAATGAGCAGTTCTTC. Encoded protein: CASSHGTVSRYNEQFF.

The chain recombines TRBV28 with TRBJ2-5; perhaps D is TRBD1 or TRBD2 (6 bases each). The CDR3 runs to 13 residues. In germline, CDR1 is MDHEN, CDR2 SYDVKM. Trimming shortened V by 11 bases and J by 5 bases, and 18 bases separated the two germline ends. The CDR3 DNA sequence: TGTGCCTCGGGGATAGGGGGGAGGGAGACCCAGTACTTC. Translation gives CASGIGGRETQYF.

This rearrangement joins TRBV19 to TRBJ1-5; D is perhaps TRBD1 (6 bases). There are 14 residues in the CDR3. Germline values: CDR1 LNHDA, CDR2 SQIVND (reference sequence). Trimming took 2 bases from V and 7 from J, leaving 12 bases between them. The CDR3 DNA reads as TGTGCCAGTAGTATACACAGGGTAGGACAGCCCCAGCATTTT. This encodes CASSIHRVGQPQHF. The complete variable domain, with remaining parts taken from reference TRBV19 and TRBJ1-5, reads DGGITQSPKYLFRKEGQNVTLSCEQNLNHDAMYWYRQDPGQGLRLIYYSQIVNDFQKGDIAEGYSVSREKKESFPLTVTSAQKNPTAFYLCASSIHRVGQPQHFGDGTRLSIL.